Given below is one T cell receptor (beta chain) in context. Sequencing used immunoSEQ multiplex PCR; TCRdb keeps in-frame clones, though not all of them. In the table there are 11,000 to 15,000 clones, 85% to 95% of which are singletons. This entry is derived from a study of somatic mutations in cytotoxic T cells in rheumatoid arthritis. As for the study in general: Flow-sorting brought some V beta antibody-stained T-cell populations to nearly 100% purity, V beta1+ cells sequenced for TCRB among them.

Magnetic beads with positive selection isolated CD4+ and CD8+ fractions, whose purity was verified by flow cytometry. This clonotype originated in a man between 65 and 85 years old with rheumatoid arthritis. Material: CD4+ T cells sorted from blood.

The CDR3 DNA is TGTGCCTGGAGTGGGATAGCGATTCGCACAGATACGCAGTATTTT. As protein: CAWSGIAIRTDTQYF. The genes are TRBV30 and TRBJ2-3; a weak D match, TRBD2 (5 bases). V shed 1 base and J shed 1 base, with 12 bases lying between them. The V gene's germline CDR1 is GTSNPN and CDR2 SVGIG (reference sequence). CDR3 size: 15 residues.